The 8 T cell receptor beta chains listed next were all sequenced from one sample in a study of human T cells and chemical hapten exposure (dated by TCRdb to about 2021). Receptor amplification or capture employed RACE. Sequencing was carried out with a NextSeq 500. TCRdb ran its own pipeline on the public reads, namely fastp trimming at Q25 and MiXCR clone calling, and kept in-frame beta chains. For every CDR3 protein sequence, its rows merge into one entry that carries the most common genes and DNA. The sample yields about 160,000 distinct CDR3 sequences; roughly a quarter were counted once. Together, the top ten hold around 2.3% of the sample. The time point label corresponds to: patch test 3, about 24 weeks after DPC sensitization. The sample's treatment or condition label is to be understood as: therapeutic diphenylcyclopropenone sensitization with weekly scalp DPC. This material consisted of whole blood, taken in connection with sensitization to the hapten diphenylcyclopropenone (DPC). These receptors were taken from a young woman with alopecia areata. Some clones in this sample may be carry-over from other donors' samples.

The chain uses TRBV7-2 and TRBJ2-7, with 10 bases matching TRBD2. V dropped 5 bases and J dropped 7; count of bases not matched to a gene: 11. The germline V gene encodes CDR1 SGHTA and CDR2 FQGNSA. The CDR3 sequence is 15 residues long. CDR3 residues: CASSPAASGSKEQYF. CDR3 nucleotides: TGTGCCAGCAGCCCGGCCGCTAGCGGGAGTAAAGAGCAGTACTTC. Variable domain in full (rest from reference TRBV7-2 and TRBJ2-7): GAGVSQSPSNKVTEKGKDVELRCDPISGHTALYWYRQSLGQGLEFLIYFQGNSAPDKSGLPSDRFSAERTGGSVSTLTIQRTQQEDSAVYLCASSPAASGSKEQYFGPGTRLTVT.

J is TRBJ2-7 and V is TRBV7-2, with 11 positions matching TRBD2. V lost 9 bases, J lost 0 bases, and 10 bases stayed unmatched. The germline CDR1 and CDR2 sequences are SGHTA and FQGNSA. CDR3 length: 16 amino acids. The CDR3 loop is CASAGLAEAFSYEQYF. The CDR3 DNA sequence: TGTGCCAGTGCGGGACTAGCGGAGGCCTTCTCCTACGAGCAGTACTTC.

This chain uses TRBV7-9 with TRBJ2-3; D may be TRBD1 or TRBD2 (5 bases each). Germline V gene data show CDR1 as SEHNR and CDR2 as FQNEAQ (reference sequence). The germline V and J ends were trimmed by 3 bases and 3 bases, with 13 bases remaining between them. The CDR3 covers 15 residues. The CDR3 DNA follows: TGTGCCAGCAGCTTTGAGGGGCTAGGAACAGATACGCAGTATTTT. Its protein is CASSFEGLGTDTQYF.

This clonotype was seen more than once but under ten times. This chain links TRBV7-9 with TRBJ1-5, with D perhaps TRBD1 (6 bases). The V gene's germline CDR1 is SEHNR and CDR2 FQNEAQ (reference sequence). Trimming shortened V by 6 bases and J by 7 bases, and 16 bases separated the two germline ends. CDR3 length: 14 amino acids. CDR3 DNA sequence: TGTGCCAGCAGTTCCCAGGGGACCAGGCAGCCCCAGCATTTT. Protein sequence: CASSSQGTRQPQHF.

In its sample, this clonotype was seen a few times. The V and J genes are TRBV6-2 or TRBV6-3 and TRBJ2-7, with D unclear. The CDR3 sequence is 15 residues long. Germline V gene data show CDR1 as MNHEY and CDR2 as SVGEGT. V lost 3 bases, J lost 3 bases, and 15 bases lay in between. CDR3 sequence reads: CASSYGQLPLYEQYF. The CDR3 nucleotides are TGTGCCAGCAGTTATGGGCAGCTCCCGCTCTACGAGCAGTACTTC.

The chain uses TRBV7-2 and TRBJ2-7; D not certain. The V gene lost 5 bases and the J gene lost 4 bases, with 6 bases spanning the gap. The CDR3 extends over 11 amino acids. Germline V gene lookup returns CDR1 SGHTA and CDR2 FQGNSA. This chain's CDR3 is CASSVEYEQYF. In DNA form, the CDR3 reads TGTGCCAGCAGCGTGGAATACGAGCAGTACTTC.

This clonotype was seen a handful of times. V is TRBV14 and J is TRBJ2-1, with D unclear. Germline CDR1 and CDR2: SGHDN and FVKESK. The CDR3 spans 14 residues. Trimming removed 4 bases from V and 9 bases from J, with 16 bases in between. The CDR3 spells CASSPLIQDREQFF. CDR3 sequence (DNA): TGTGCCAGCAGCCCCCTTATCCAAGACCGTGAGCAGTTCTTC. The full variable domain, its missing parts supplied by reference TRBV14 and TRBJ2-1, is EAGVTQFPSHSVIEKGQTVTLRCDPISGHDNLYWYRRVMGKEIKFLLHFVKESKQDESGMPNNRFLAERTGGTYSTLKVQPAELEDSGVYFCASSPLIQDREQFFGPGTRLTVL.

This clonotype was counted a few times. The rearrangement uses TRBV20-1 and TRBJ1-1; maybe TRBD1 (5 bases). This CDR3 contains 13 residues. CDR1 and CDR2 from the germline V gene are DFQATT and SNEGSKA (reference sequence). Trimming pared 5 bases from V and 5 bases from J, leaving 15 bases between. The CDR3 sequence is CSARTPLWTEAFF. CDR3 DNA: TGCAGTGCTCGGACACCCCTGTGGACTGAAGCTTTCTTT.